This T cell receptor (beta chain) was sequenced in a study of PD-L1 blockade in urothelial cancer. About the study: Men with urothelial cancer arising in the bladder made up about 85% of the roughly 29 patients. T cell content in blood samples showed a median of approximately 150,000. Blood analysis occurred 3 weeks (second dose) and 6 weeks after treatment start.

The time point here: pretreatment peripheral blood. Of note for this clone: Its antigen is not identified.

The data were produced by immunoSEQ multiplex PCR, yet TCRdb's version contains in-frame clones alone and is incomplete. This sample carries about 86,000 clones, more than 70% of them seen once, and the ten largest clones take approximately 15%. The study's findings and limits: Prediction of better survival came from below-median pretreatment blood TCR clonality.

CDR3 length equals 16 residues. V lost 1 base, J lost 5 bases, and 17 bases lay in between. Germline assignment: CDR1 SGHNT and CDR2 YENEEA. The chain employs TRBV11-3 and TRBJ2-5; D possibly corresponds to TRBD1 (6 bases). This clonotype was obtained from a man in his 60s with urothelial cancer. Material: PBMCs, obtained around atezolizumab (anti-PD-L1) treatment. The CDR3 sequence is CASSLGKQTGPETQYF. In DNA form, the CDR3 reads TGTGCCAGCAGCTTAGGCAAGCAGACAGGACCGGAGACCCAGTACTTC. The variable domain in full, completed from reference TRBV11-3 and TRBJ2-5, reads EAGVVQSPRYKIIEKKQPVAFWCNPISGHNTLYWYLQNLGQGPELLIRYENEEAVDDSQLPKDRFSAERLKGVDSTLKIQPAELGDSAVYLCASSLGKQTGPETQYFGPGTRLLVL.